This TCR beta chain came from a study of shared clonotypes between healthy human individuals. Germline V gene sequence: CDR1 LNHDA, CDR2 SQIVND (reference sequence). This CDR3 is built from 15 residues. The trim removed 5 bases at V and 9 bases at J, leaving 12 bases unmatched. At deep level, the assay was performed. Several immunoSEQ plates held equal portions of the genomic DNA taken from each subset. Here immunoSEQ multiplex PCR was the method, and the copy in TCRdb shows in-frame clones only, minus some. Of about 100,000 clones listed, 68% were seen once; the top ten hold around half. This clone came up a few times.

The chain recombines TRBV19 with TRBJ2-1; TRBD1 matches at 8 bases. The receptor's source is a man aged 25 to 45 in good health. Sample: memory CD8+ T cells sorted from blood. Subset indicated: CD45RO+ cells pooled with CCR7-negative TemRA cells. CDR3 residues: CASSAGSGGFAEQFF. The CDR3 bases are TGTGCCAGTAGTGCAGGATCAGGGGGCTTCGCTGAGCAGTTCTTC.